A selection of T cell receptor beta chains follows, all from one sample in a study of blood T cell repertoires in COVID-19. The data were produced by immunoSEQ multiplex PCR, yet TCRdb's version contains in-frame clones alone and is incomplete. Here the sample spans 400,000 to 550,000 clones, nearly 90% being singletons. Sequencing input: PBMCs or T cells enriched from blood (not recorded which). The receptors were sampled from a woman aged 18-29 years with acute COVID-19. The CDR3 runs from the conserved cysteine through the conserved F or W. Where a row states a size, it is once, few, many or the class of an expanded clone; other rows omit it.

V gene	J gene	clone size	CDR3 protein
TRBV6-6	TRBJ2-2	.	CASSSPPGSGRRGTGELFF
TRBV7-8	TRBJ1-1	.	CASSPKREGVHRQEAFF
TRBV11-1	TRBJ2-1	.	CASSFIHEEYNEQFF
TRBV5-1	TRBJ2-1	.	CASSQRGDRGEFF
TRBV6-5	TRBJ2-7	.	CASRRDRGTDEQYF
TRBV10-1	TRBJ1-3	.	CASSPDSGNTIYF
TRBV12-3/TRBV12-4	TRBJ1-1	.	CASTRTGGTEAFF
TRBV5-1	TRBJ2-7	.	CASSQGSDYEQYF
TRBV5-1	TRBJ1-1	.	CASRPQQGALTEAFF
TRBV4-2	TRBJ1-4	.	CASSQDRATNEKLFF
TRBV6-2/TRBV6-3	TRBJ1-5	.	CASSSRRVGGNQPQHF
TRBV11-2	TRBJ2-7	.	CASSFLQGGAYEQYF
TRBV6-1	TRBJ2-6	.	CASSEAVLFSGANVLTF
TRBV18	TRBJ2-2	.	CASSPPTSGTGELFF
TRBV7-9	TRBJ2-6	.	CATRQALLSGANVLTF
TRBV28	TRBJ1-5	few	CASSATHQGSSNQPQHF
TRBV3-1/TRBV3-2	TRBJ1-2	.	CASSPRGWGHTF
TRBV4-3	TRBJ2-1	.	CASSPPSASSYNEQFF
TRBV6-2/TRBV6-3	TRBJ2-5	.	CASSWSSGSQETQYF
TRBV6-5	TRBJ2-7	.	CASSYSWLASYEQYF
TRBV7-9	TRBJ2-5	.	CASSRSSSEQETQYF
TRBV19	TRBJ1-4	once	CASRAGTGSNEKLFF
TRBV4-3	TRBJ1-1	.	CASSRQRDTEAFF
TRBV5-1	TRBJ1-5	.	CASSFGDRDQPQHF
TRBV4-3	TRBJ2-1	.	CASSQPGTANEQFF
TRBV10-3	TRBJ1-2	.	CATMEVSNYGYTF
TRBV5-8	TRBJ2-7	.	CASSFQGLYEQYF
TRBV19	TRBJ1-6	.	CASRFQGAGSPLHF
TRBV4-1	TRBJ1-4	.	CASSQVRGGNEKLFF
TRBV7-2	TRBJ1-5	.	CASSIDRGRGQPQHF
TRBV11-3	TRBJ2-5	once	CASSDRGRQETQYF
TRBV28	TRBJ1-2	.	CASSTRQGYGYTF
TRBV7-3	TRBJ2-2	.	CASSPAGTGELFF
TRBV9	TRBJ1-2	.	CASSVLSEANYGYTF
TRBV7-9	TRBJ2-7	.	CASSSGLAREQYF
TRBV18	TRBJ2-6	.	CASSSGAGANVLTF
TRBV9	TRBJ2-2	.	CASSVVSTGGGELFF
TRBV4-1	TRBJ2-3	.	CASSQDFIGADTQYF